A single sample is the source of the 18 T cell receptor beta chains below, sequenced in a study of neurological immune-mediated disorders. TCRdb re-derived calls from the 5' RACE reads in MiXCR, one entry per CDR3 protein. The table records about 50,000 distinct CDR3 sequences, over 9% of them present only once. The sample comprised PBMCs. The origin of the receptors is a man between 65 and 85 years old with HTLV-1-associated myelopathy (HAM/TSP).

The genes are TRBV5-6 and TRBJ2-1; a possible D gene is TRBD2 (5 bases). Germline values: CDR1 SGHDT, CDR2 YYEEEE. V was clipped by 4 bases and J by 1 base, with 12 bases between them. This CDR3 spans 15 amino acids. The CDR3 DNA sequence: TGTGCCAGCAGCCGGGTAGCGAGATCCTACAATGAGCAGTTCTTC. Translated, it gives CASSRVARSYNEQFF.

This clonotype was picked up one time. This chain uses TRBV12-3 or TRBV12-4 with TRBJ2-7; tentatively, D is TRBD1 (8 bases). The CDR3 spans 14 residues. Trimming pared 6 bases from V and 5 bases from J, leaving 17 bases between. CDR3 sequence (DNA): TGTGCCAGCAGCAACCAACAGGGGGGGAACGAGCAGTACGTC. Its protein product is CASSNQQGGNEQYV.

As for this clonotype: A much larger clonotype is one base distant, so this may be a read error. The chain is built from TRBV20-1 and TRBJ2-7, with D tentatively TRBD2 (6 bases). The CDR3 sequence is 15 residues long. Germline V lookup: CDR1 DFQATT, CDR2 SNEGSKA (reference sequence). The germline V and J ends were trimmed by 4 bases and 3 bases, with 19 bases remaining between them. DNA of the CDR3: TGCAGTGCTATAGATCTCGGGAGCGACCTCTACGAGCAGTACTTC. Its protein is CSAIDLGSDLYEQYF.

There are many counts of this clonotype. This rearrangement joins TRBV20-1 to TRBJ1-3, with D possibly being TRBD1 (5 bases). The CDR3 has 15 residues. From germline, CDR1 is DFQATT and CDR2 SNEGSKA (reference sequence). The V and J ends lost 0 bases and 4 bases respectively, with 13 bases between them. In nucleotides, the CDR3 is TGCAGTGCTAGAGATGGGTGGGACCCGGGAAACACCATATATTTT. Translating gives CSARDGWDPGNTIYF.

This clonotype was picked up many times. V and J are TRBV6-2 or TRBV6-3 and TRBJ2-1; D might be TRBD2 (5 bases). This CDR3 has 15 amino acids. CDR1 MNHEY and CDR2 SVGEGT come from the germline V gene. Trimming shortened V by 2 bases and J by 7 bases, and 15 bases separated the two germline ends. The chain's CDR3 is CASSYNGVQRNEQFF. DNA for the CDR3: TGTGCCAGCAGTTACAACGGGGTACAAAGAAATGAGCAGTTCTTC.

This clonotype has a count of ten or more. This sequence joins TRBV20-1 and TRBJ2-1; a weak D match, TRBD2 (5 bases). The germline gives CDR1 DFQATT, CDR2 SNEGSKA (reference sequence). V shed 7 bases and J shed 5 bases, with 15 bases lying between them. The CDR3 sequence is 13 residues long. CDR3 sequence: CSGFGRANNEQFF. CDR3 coding DNA: TGCAGTGGGTTTGGGCGGGCGAACAATGAGCAGTTCTTC.

This clonotype was seen ten or more times. The chain employs TRBV7-2 and TRBJ2-2; 7 nucleotides line up with TRBD2. Per germline, CDR1 SGHTA and CDR2 FQGNSA. CDR3 size: 15 residues. J was trimmed by 2 bases and V by 6 bases; bases with no gene match: 6. The CDR3: CASRPTSANTGELFF. The CDR3 DNA reads TGTGCCAGCAGACCCACTAGCGCCAACACCGGGGAGCTGTTTTTT.

This clonotype has at least ten counts. The V gene is TRBV28, the J gene TRBJ2-7; D is unresolved. Per the germline V gene, CDR1 is MDHEN and CDR2 is SYDVKM. The CDR3 sequence is 11 residues long. Trimming shortened V by 3 bases and J by 3 bases, and 3 bases separated the two germline ends. The CDR3 bases are TGTGCCAGCAGTTTTAACTACGAGCAGTACTTC. Residues: CASSFNYEQYF.

This chain connects TRBV20-1 to TRBJ2-1, with 7 bases identical to TRBD2. The CDR3 extends over 15 amino acids. CDR1 and CDR2 (germline): DFQATT, SNEGSKA (reference sequence). Trimming at V came to 6 bases and at J to 2 bases, leaving 10 bases not matched to a gene. The CDR3 nucleotides read TGCAGTGCCCGCCCGGGGAGGGGCCCCTACAATGAGCAGTTCTTC. Amino acids: CSARPGRGPYNEQFF.

This clonotype was detected many times. The DNA of the CDR3 is TGTGCCAGCAGTCTTATACAGGGAGCGAACACTGAAGCTTTCTTT. Amino acid sequence: CASSLIQGANTEAFF. V gene TRBV12-3 or TRBV12-4 combines with J gene TRBJ1-1; weak D call: TRBD1 (6 bases). The germline V and J ends were trimmed by 5 bases and 1 base, with 14 bases remaining between them. The CDR3 is made up of 15 amino acids.

This chain joins TRBV7-9 and TRBJ1-5, with 7 nucleotides matching TRBD1. The V gene end was trimmed by 10 bases and the J gene end by 15 bases; junction bases not matched to a gene: 30. The germline V gene has CDR1 SEHNR and CDR2 FQNEAQ (reference sequence). The CDR3 runs to 17 residues. DNA for the CDR3: TGTGCCACCTCCCCCGGGGCAGGGGGTAATAGCAATCAGCGCCGGCATTTT. It codes for CATSPGAGGNSNQRRHF.

This clonotype was recorded at least ten times. The chain has TRBV20-1 and TRBJ2-1; the D gene is possibly TRBD1 (5 bases). V shed 2 bases and J shed 10 bases, with 18 bases lying between them. CDR3 size: 14 residues. Germline CDR1 DFQATT, CDR2 SNEGSKA (reference sequence). DNA for the CDR3: TGCAGTGCTAGATGGGTGGGGCTCCGTGGCGAGCAGTTCTTC. It translates to CSARWVGLRGEQFF.

This clonotype was detected many times. The CDR3 region is CASSSQQGTDTQYF. CDR3 nucleotides: TGTGCCAGCAGTTCTCAACAGGGGACAGATACGCAGTATTTT. The rearrangement joins TRBV28 to TRBJ2-3; 7 bases match TRBD1. The CDR3 contains 14 residues. With V trimmed by 4 bases and J by 3 bases, 4 bases remained unmatched. Germline CDR1 reads MDHEN; CDR2 reads SYDVKM.

With regard to this clonotype: The junction and the germline gene differ at one end; a read error may be behind it. V usage is TRBV7-8 and J usage is TRBJ2-2; 9 bases are shared with TRBD2. This CDR3 contains 18 residues. Per germline, CDR1 SGHVS and CDR2 FQNEAQ. This CDR3 reads CASSLVLAGVFNTGEPFF. Written as DNA, the CDR3 is TGTGCCAGCAGCTTAGTGTTAGCGGGAGTTTTTAACACCGGGGAGCCGTTTTTT. Based on the CDR3 plus reference TRBV7-8 and TRBJ2-2, the full variable domain is GAGVSQSPRYKVAKRGQDVALRCDPISGHVSLFWYQQALGQGPEFLTYFQNEAQLDKSGLPSDRFFAERPEGSVSTLKIQRTQQEDSAVYLCASSLVLAGVFNTGEPFFGEGSRLTVL.

This clonotype came up many times. This sequence joins TRBV7-2 and TRBJ2-3; D unclear. The V end was cut by 5 bases, the J end by 6 bases, with 9 bases between. The CDR3 has 12 residues. Germline values: CDR1 SGHTA, CDR2 FQGNSA. The CDR3 DNA sequence: TGTGCCAGCAGCCGCAATAAGGATACGCAGTATTTT. Protein: CASSRNKDTQYF.

Concerning this clonotype: Germline and junction disagree at one end, which may indicate a read error. The chain combines TRBV6-5 with TRBJ2-3, with D perhaps matching TRBD1 (6 bases). Germline V CDR1 and CDR2: MNHEY, SVGAGI. The CDR3 covers 15 residues. The CDR3 sequence is CSSSYRETSTDTQYF. The CDR3 region has the DNA TGCTCCAGCAGTTACAGGGAGACAAGCACAGATACGCAGTATTTT.

As regards this clonotype: One base away lies a much larger clone, so this may be a sequencing read error. The chain uses TRBV7-8 and TRBJ1-4; a possible D gene is TRBD1 (6 bases). V lost 8 bases to trimming and J lost 7 bases, with 17 bases between them. Germline CDR1 SGHVS, CDR2 FQNEAQ. CDR3 length: 14 amino acids. The CDR3, as DNA: TGTGCCAGCTCAAGGGGGGGCCGTAGTGAAAAACTGTTTTTT. Its translation: CASSRGGRSEKLFF. The full variable domain, in which reference TRBV7-8 and TRBJ1-4 provide the parts outside the CDR3, is GAGVSQSPRYKVAKRGQDVALRCDPISGHVSLFWYQQALGQGPEFLTYFQNEAQLDKSGLPSDRFFAERPEGSVSTLKIQRTQQEDSAVYLCASSRGGRSEKLFFGSGTQLSVL.

This clonotype was counted at least ten times. V is TRBV4-1 and J is TRBJ2-3, with D perhaps assigned TRBD1 or TRBD2 (6 bases each). This CDR3 spans 17 amino acids. Germline CDR1 is MGHRA and CDR2 is YSYEKL. V was shortened by 4 bases and J by 0 bases, with 17 bases between the two germline ends. The CDR3 nucleotides are TGCGCCAGCAGCCCGCTGGGGGCGGGGACCAGCACAGATACGCAGTATTTT. This codes for CASSPLGAGTSTDTQYF.